This entry describes one T cell receptor beta chain. The antigen is not known. The protocol was immunoSEQ multiplex PCR, while the TCRdb copy is restricted to in-frame clones and leaves out a portion. The data contain some 480,000 clones, roughly 89% of them singletons. This entry belongs to a study of Ad26.COV2.S vaccination and SARS-CoV-2 variants. Study at large: Intramuscularly, Ad26.COV2.S was given either once or twice, 56 days apart.

Treatment given: around 19 received Ad26.COV2.S at low or high dose, single or two shots; 5 received placebo; per-sample allocation not given. Collection of samples fell on day 63 after the first vaccine or placebo injection. Trimming took off 3 bases at V and 0 bases at J, with 5 bases between the two ends. CDR3 size: 13 residues. Germline lookup yields CDR1 SGHAT and CDR2 FQNNGV. Broader study findings: Vaccinated individuals (as opposed to placebo recipients) had higher spike-specific TCR breadth.

This specimen consisted of peripheral blood, obtained in a trial of Ad26.COV2.S vaccine versus placebo. V is TRBV11-2 and J is TRBJ1-1; no clear D. This sequence originates from a person between 18 and 59 years old who received the Ad26.COV2.S COVID-19 vaccine or a placebo. The CDR3 region is CASSLRLNTEAFF. As DNA, the CDR3 is TGTGCCAGCAGCTTGAGGTTGAACACTGAAGCTTTCTTT.